A selection of T cell receptor beta chains follows, all from one sample in a study of cytotoxic CD8 clonotypes in ibrutinib-treated CLL. The protocol was immunoSEQ multiplex PCR, while the TCRdb copy is restricted to in-frame clones and leaves out a portion. The sample holds more than 30,000 clones, almost 70% seen once. The source material was PBMCs, sampled before ibrutinib treatment. Every receptor here comes from a human donor with chronic lymphocytic leukemia. The CDR3 runs from the conserved cysteine through the conserved F or W. D genes are given only for firm matches. Not all rows give a size; the values are once, few, many and, for expanded clones, a class.

abundance: .; d_gene: TRBD2; v_gene: TRBV7-9; j_gene: TRBJ2-1; CDR3nt: TGTGCCAGCAGCTCTCCCCCGGTCACCCCAACTAGCGGCTACAATGAGCAGTTCTTC; CDR3aa: CASSSPPVTPTSGYNEQFF
abundance: few; d_gene: TRBD1; v_gene: TRBV6-4; j_gene: TRBJ2-2; CDR3nt: TGTGCCAGCAGTGGGACAGGGGAAAACACCGGGGAGCTGTTTTTT; CDR3aa: CASSGTGENTGELFF
abundance: .; d_gene: TRBD2; v_gene: TRBV18; j_gene: TRBJ2-3; CDR3nt: TGTGCCAGCTCACCAGGCGGGGGGGCCGTGGCAGATACGCAGTATTTT; CDR3aa: CASSPGGGAVADTQYF
abundance: .; d_gene: .; v_gene: TRBV5-6; j_gene: TRBJ2-1; CDR3nt: TGTGCCAGCAGCGATGCTACGGGCGCTACTTTCAATGAGCAGTTCTTC; CDR3aa: CASSDATGATFNEQFF
abundance: .; d_gene: .; v_gene: TRBV30; j_gene: TRBJ2-7; CDR3nt: TGTGCCTGGGGAGGAGCGGGCATCTCCTACGAGCAGTACTTC; CDR3aa: CAWGGAGISYEQYF
abundance: .; d_gene: TRBD2; v_gene: TRBV7-9; j_gene: TRBJ2-7; CDR3nt: TGTGCCAGCAGCCCTTGGACTAGCGGGGGATCCTACGAGCAGTACTTC; CDR3aa: CASSPWTSGGSYEQYF
abundance: .; d_gene: TRBD1; v_gene: TRBV18; j_gene: TRBJ1-6; CDR3nt: TGTGCCAGCTCACCTCTACAGGGGAGGGTCGCGTATAATTCACCCCTCCACTTT; CDR3aa: CASSPLQGRVAYNSPLHF
abundance: .; d_gene: .; v_gene: TRBV7-9; j_gene: TRBJ1-2; CDR3nt: TGTGCCAGCAGCCCCCAGGTCTATGGCTACACCTTC; CDR3aa: CASSPQVYGYTF
abundance: .; d_gene: .; v_gene: TRBV7-9; j_gene: TRBJ1-1; CDR3nt: TGTGCCAGCACGATAACAGGGCCCACTGAAGCTTTCTTT; CDR3aa: CASTITGPTEAFF
abundance: .; d_gene: TRBD2; v_gene: TRBV30; j_gene: TRBJ2-1; CDR3nt: TGTGCCTGGAGTGTTCTGCGGGAGGGACAATACAATGAGCAGTTCTTC; CDR3aa: CAWSVLREGQYNEQFF
abundance: .; d_gene: TRBD2; v_gene: TRBV10-3; j_gene: TRBJ2-1; CDR3nt: TGTGCCATCTCTAGAGAACTAGCGGGCGTTCCACAGAATGAGCAGTTCTTC; CDR3aa: CAISRELAGVPQNEQFF
abundance: .; d_gene: .; v_gene: TRBV30; j_gene: TRBJ1-4; CDR3nt: TGTGCCTGGAAGGATGGGGTAACTAATGAAAAACTGTTTTTT; CDR3aa: CAWKDGVTNEKLFF
abundance: once; d_gene: .; v_gene: TRBV5-6; j_gene: TRBJ2-5; CDR3nt: TGTGCCAGCAGCTTGGACTACAATTTGGAGACCCAGTACTTC; CDR3aa: CASSLDYNLETQYF
abundance: .; d_gene: .; v_gene: TRBV28; j_gene: TRBJ2-3; CDR3nt: TGTGCCAGCGCTCCCTCAACAGATACGCAGTATTTT; CDR3aa: CASAPSTDTQYF
abundance: .; d_gene: .; v_gene: TRBV5-5; j_gene: TRBJ1-1; CDR3nt: TGTGCCAGCAGCTTGAAAGCCGGGGTCACTGAAGCTTTCTTT; CDR3aa: CASSLKAGVTEAFF
abundance: few; d_gene: .; v_gene: TRBV10-3; j_gene: TRBJ1-4; CDR3nt: TGTGCCATCAGTGAGGGCAGATCAACTAATGAAAAACTGTTTTTT; CDR3aa: CAISEGRSTNEKLFF
abundance: .; d_gene: .; v_gene: TRBV11-2; j_gene: TRBJ1-2; CDR3nt: TGTGCCAGCAGCTTAGACGGTATAGGGGATGGCTACACCTTC; CDR3aa: CASSLDGIGDGYTF
abundance: .; d_gene: TRBD2; v_gene: TRBV28; j_gene: TRBJ2-2; CDR3nt: TGTGCCAGCAAAGGTTCAGCGGGAGCCCTGAACACCGGGGAGCTGTTTTTT; CDR3aa: CASKGSAGALNTGELFF
abundance: .; d_gene: .; v_gene: TRBV28; j_gene: TRBJ2-1; CDR3nt: TGTGCCAGCAGTTTGTCCCCCCAGCTCGACGTCCGGAATGAGCAGTTCTTC; CDR3aa: CASSLSPQLDVRNEQFF
abundance: .; d_gene: .; v_gene: TRBV13; j_gene: TRBJ1-4; CDR3nt: TGTGCCAGCAGCTTAGGAGGAGGGAGGCGAGAAAAACTGTTTTTT; CDR3aa: CASSLGGGRREKLFF
abundance: .; d_gene: .; v_gene: TRBV19; j_gene: TRBJ2-1; CDR3nt: TGTGCCAGTAGACCGCACCTGAGCTCCTACAATGAGCAGTTCTTC; CDR3aa: CASRPHLSSYNEQFF
abundance: .; d_gene: .; v_gene: TRBV18; j_gene: TRBJ1-2; CDR3nt: TGTGCCAGCTCACCACCAACGTCTCCCACTTATGGCTACACCTTC; CDR3aa: CASSPPTSPTYGYTF
abundance: .; d_gene: .; v_gene: TRBV5-1; j_gene: TRBJ1-3; CDR3nt: TGCGCCAGCAGCTTGGGACAGCCTGGAAACACCATATATTTT; CDR3aa: CASSLGQPGNTIYF
abundance: medium-sized; d_gene: .; v_gene: TRBV27; j_gene: TRBJ1-5; CDR3nt: TGTGCCAGCCGAAGACAGATACCAACCCTTGGGGTCAATCAGCCCCAGCATTTT; CDR3aa: CASRRQIPTLGVNQPQHF
abundance: .; d_gene: TRBD2; v_gene: TRBV28; j_gene: TRBJ2-1; CDR3nt: TGTGCCAGCAGTCCTCGGACTAGCGGGATAGGCTACAATGAGCAGTTCTTC; CDR3aa: CASSPRTSGIGYNEQFF
abundance: .; d_gene: .; v_gene: TRBV20-1; j_gene: TRBJ2-7; CDR3nt: TGCAGTGCTTTGAGCTCCTACGAGCAGTACTTC; CDR3aa: CSALSSYEQYF
abundance: .; d_gene: .; v_gene: TRBV2; j_gene: TRBJ2-3; CDR3nt: TGTGCCAGCAAGGACAACAGAAACACAGATACGCAGTATTTT; CDR3aa: CASKDNRNTDTQYF
abundance: .; d_gene: .; v_gene: TRBV2; j_gene: TRBJ1-1; CDR3nt: TGTGCCAGCAGGGGGGGAAGGGCTTTCTTT; CDR3aa: CASRGGRAFF
abundance: .; d_gene: .; v_gene: TRBV5-1; j_gene: TRBJ2-7; CDR3nt: TGCGCCAGCAGTCGGAGGGCCTTAGACAGGGACTACGAGCAGTACTTC; CDR3aa: CASSRRALDRDYEQYF
abundance: few; d_gene: TRBD2; v_gene: TRBV27; j_gene: TRBJ2-7; CDR3nt: TGTGCCAGCAGTTGGGGACTAGCGGGAACCTACGAGCAGTACTTC; CDR3aa: CASSWGLAGTYEQYF
abundance: .; d_gene: .; v_gene: TRBV30; j_gene: TRBJ1-6; CDR3nt: TGTGCCTGGAGTGAAACCTATAATTCACCCCTCCACTTT; CDR3aa: CAWSETYNSPLHF
abundance: .; d_gene: .; v_gene: TRBV27; j_gene: TRBJ2-3; CDR3nt: TGTGCCAGCAGTTTAAAGGGACTCCCCACAGATACGCAGTATTTT; CDR3aa: CASSLKGLPTDTQYF
abundance: .; d_gene: .; v_gene: TRBV19; j_gene: TRBJ2-2; CDR3nt: TGTGCCAGTAGTTCTCAATTCGGGGAGCTGTTTTTT; CDR3aa: CASSSQFGELFF
abundance: .; d_gene: .; v_gene: TRBV21-1; j_gene: TRBJ1-4; CDR3nt: TGTGCCAGCAGCAAAGCGCGGGAGGCAGTAAATGAAAAACTGTTTTTT; CDR3aa: CASSKAREAVNEKLFF
abundance: .; d_gene: .; v_gene: TRBV25-1; j_gene: TRBJ1-2; CDR3nt: TGTGCCAGCAGGCCCGACAGGCCAACGGGAGGCTACACCTTC; CDR3aa: CASRPDRPTGGYTF
abundance: .; d_gene: .; v_gene: TRBV5-5; j_gene: TRBJ2-7; CDR3nt: TGTGCCAGCAGCTTTGCATCCGGGGCCTATCTCCCTACCTACGAGCAGTACTTC; CDR3aa: CASSFASGAYLPTYEQYF
abundance: .; d_gene: TRBD1; v_gene: TRBV6-5; j_gene: TRBJ1-2; CDR3nt: TGTGCCAGCAGTTACTCTGGACAGGGGGATTATGGCTACACCTTC; CDR3aa: CASSYSGQGDYGYTF
abundance: once; d_gene: TRBD1; v_gene: TRBV6-5; j_gene: TRBJ1-2; CDR3nt: TGTGCCAGCCGAAGACAGGGCTATGGCTACACCTTC; CDR3aa: CASRRQGYGYTF
abundance: .; d_gene: .; v_gene: TRBV6-5; j_gene: TRBJ2-7; CDR3nt: TGTGCCAGCAGTTACGGGTGGCAGTACTTATACGAGCAGTACTTC; CDR3aa: CASSYGWQYLYEQYF
abundance: .; d_gene: .; v_gene: TRBV14; j_gene: TRBJ2-4; CDR3nt: TGTGCCAGCAGCCAAGCTTTAGCCAAAAACATTCAGTACTTC; CDR3aa: CASSQALAKNIQYF
abundance: .; d_gene: TRBD1; v_gene: TRBV7-8; j_gene: TRBJ2-2; CDR3nt: TGTGCCAGCAGCCCCGGACAGGGTTGGACCGGGGAGCTGTTTTTT; CDR3aa: CASSPGQGWTGELFF
abundance: .; d_gene: .; v_gene: TRBV5-1; j_gene: TRBJ1-3; CDR3nt: TGCGCCAGCAGCTTGGCCACGGCAGGGGCCCACTCTGGAAACACCATATATTTT; CDR3aa: CASSLATAGAHSGNTIYF
abundance: .; d_gene: .; v_gene: TRBV6-6; j_gene: TRBJ2-7; CDR3nt: TGTGCCAGCAGTTACTCCCACGAGCAGTACTTC; CDR3aa: CASSYSHEQYF
abundance: .; d_gene: .; v_gene: TRBV27; j_gene: TRBJ2-1; CDR3nt: TGTGCCAGCAGTCCCCGTTGGGCCCCGAACTACAATGAGCAGTTCTTC; CDR3aa: CASSPRWAPNYNEQFF
abundance: .; d_gene: .; v_gene: TRBV12-5; j_gene: TRBJ1-3; CDR3nt: TGTGCTAGTGGTTTCGGGGGCAGAAACACCATATATTTT; CDR3aa: CASGFGGRNTIYF
abundance: .; d_gene: .; v_gene: TRBV15; j_gene: TRBJ1-3; CDR3nt: TGTGCCACCAGCAGCGAAGAGTTGAGCTCTGGAAACACCATATATTTT; CDR3aa: CATSSEELSSGNTIYF
abundance: .; d_gene: .; v_gene: TRBV14; j_gene: TRBJ2-7; CDR3nt: TGTGCCAGCAGCCAAGTCCAAGCATCCTACGAGCAGTACTTC; CDR3aa: CASSQVQASYEQYF
abundance: .; d_gene: .; v_gene: TRBV5-6; j_gene: TRBJ2-5; CDR3nt: TGTGCCAGCAGCTTGGTATTTTCACAACAAGAGACCCAGTACTTC; CDR3aa: CASSLVFSQQETQYF
abundance: .; d_gene: .; v_gene: TRBV14; j_gene: TRBJ1-2; CDR3nt: TGTGCCAGCAGCCACACAGGGAACGGCTACACCTTC; CDR3aa: CASSHTGNGYTF
abundance: .; d_gene: .; v_gene: TRBV9; j_gene: TRBJ2-4; CDR3nt: TGTGCCAGCAGCGTATTCCCAGGGGAAAACATTCAGTACTTC; CDR3aa: CASSVFPGENIQYF
abundance: .; d_gene: .; v_gene: TRBV28; j_gene: TRBJ1-1; CDR3nt: TGTGCCAGCAGTCGGATCCGGGGCGGGATGAACACTGAAGCTTTCTTT; CDR3aa: CASSRIRGGMNTEAFF
abundance: .; d_gene: TRBD1; v_gene: TRBV11-3; j_gene: TRBJ2-3; CDR3nt: TGTGCCAGCAGCCTTGAGACAGGGAGCACAGATACGCAGTATTTT; CDR3aa: CASSLETGSTDTQYF
abundance: few; d_gene: .; v_gene: TRBV11-2; j_gene: TRBJ1-2; CDR3nt: TGTGCCAGCAGCTTGGCCAGTATCAACTATGGCTACACCTTC; CDR3aa: CASSLASINYGYTF